These 3 T cell receptor beta chains share one sample of origin, sequenced in a study of tumor and adjacent non-tumor tissue in lung cancer. Three rounds of nested PCR, following a modified ARM-PCR protocol, produced the TCRbeta library. Each CDR3 protein gets one entry after TCRdb re-called the multiplex PCR reads with MiXCR. The repertoire has fewer than 85,000 distinct CDR3 sequences, about three quarters of them found once; the top ten carry roughly 12%. RNA was extracted from bulk tissue without any cell sorting. Material for sequencing was lung tumor tissue. These receptors originate from a woman in her forties or fifties with non-small cell lung cancer.

Comment on this clonotype: The final CDR3 position lacks the conserved phenylalanine or tryptophan, pointing to a likely read error. The rearrangement joins TRBV5-5 to TRBJ2-7; D remains ambiguous. From germline, CDR1 is SGHKS and CDR2 YYEKEE (reference sequence). The CDR3 is 12 residues long. Trimming took 6 bases from V and 2 from J, leaving 9 bases between them. The CDR3 region has the DNA TGTGCCAGCAACATAGGTACCTACGAGCAGTACTTA. Protein product: CASNIGTYEQYL.

Concerning this clonotype: The final CDR3 position lacks the conserved phenylalanine or tryptophan, pointing to a likely read error. The rearrangement uses TRBV6-1 and TRBJ1-5; D is uncertain. CDR3 length equals 15 residues. Germline values: CDR1 MNHNS, CDR2 SASEGT. The CDR3 DNA reads TGTGTCAGCAGCTCTCGGGCGGACGGTTATCAGCCCCAGCATTTG. Residues: CVSSSRADGYQPQHL.

The table lists this clonotype with a count of one. A much larger clone differs by one base, so this may be a read error. The chain is built from TRBV20-1 and TRBJ1-2; perhaps TRBD1 as D (5 bases). The CDR3 contains 13 residues. Per the germline V gene, CDR1 is DFQATT and CDR2 is SNEGSKA (reference sequence). The CDR3 DNA follows: TGCACTGCTAGCAGTGTTCCGGGGGGTGGCTACACCTTC. Protein: CTASSVPGGGYTF.